The text below deals with one T cell receptor beta chain. V gave up 1 base and J gave up 5 bases, with 15 bases separating them. The CDR3 is 16 amino acids. CDR1 and CDR2 (germline): KGHSH, LQKENI. Profiled with immunoSEQ multiplex PCR; TCRdb holds only in-frame clones, not every one. The data hold 75,000 to 85,000 clones, with 75% to 95% observed a single time. This sample is part of a study of Tregs in tolerant kidney transplant recipients. The rearrangement uses TRBV18 and TRBJ2-1; D is perhaps TRBD1 or TRBD2 (5 bases each). Specimen: Tregs from blood, collected before the transplant. The sequence was obtained from a human donor who received a combined kidney and bone marrow transplant. CDR3 in DNA: TGTGCCAGCTCACCACGCGAGGACCGGGGCCACAATGAGCAGTTCTTC. This encodes CASSPREDRGHNEQFF.